This paragraph covers one T cell receptor (beta chain) sequence. No antigen is known for it. No per-base quality is available; no much larger clone lies one base away. Before undergoing thyroid surgery, none of the patients had been given any kind of treatment. Using T-cell receptor beta sequencing, the researchers looked back retrospectively at clinical samples from patients, gathered between about 2011 and 2019. Receptor libraries were prepared by PCR. The sequencing machine was an Illumina HiSeq 4000. High-throughput sequencing was used to profile the TCR beta-chain CDR3 region of each patient. The paper's data handling went like this. CDR3 differences across clinicopathological groups were used to build a classifier for discriminating distant-metastatic papillary thyroid cancer patients. Repertoire diversity was assessed with the Shannon index, and tumor-blood repertoire similarity with the Morisita-Horn index. Through fastp at Q25 and MiXCR, TCRdb rebuilt clones from the public reads, retaining in-frame beta chains. It is TCRdb's table, rather than the study itself, that gives the V and J calls and clone size. The sample contains 30,000 to 45,000 clones, less than 30% of them found a single time. Roughly a tenth of the sample is taken by the ten largest.

The data derive from a study of metastatic and nonmetastatic thyroid tumors (dated by TCRdb to 2020 to 2022). General notes on the study: Repertoires from peripheral blood and from tumor or nodule tissue samples of malignant and benign thyroid patients were compared.

The CDR3 numbers 14 residues from cysteine through phenylalanine. Of all the DNA, just the CDR3 is kept, 42 bases in frame from base 1. Based on the germline V gene, the CDR1 and CDR2 sequences are KGHSH and LQKENI. Deletion took 1 base off V and 2 bases off J, with a span of 7 bases between the germline ends. The study at large found these results: TCR beta diversity was reported as significantly higher in malignant tumors than in benign nodules, in both blood and tumor samples.

Sequenced: blood. This clonotype was obtained from a male donor with papillary thyroid cancer or a benign thyroid nodule (not recorded which). Some clones in this sample may be carry-over from other donors' samples. The chain was built from TRBV18 and TRBJ2-3; TRBD2 is a possible D gene, resting on 5 matching bases. The CDR3 sequence is CASSPQAATDTQYF. Here is the DNA: TGTGCCAGCTCACCACAAGCGGCCACAGATACGCAGTATTTT. The reference TRBV18 and TRBJ2-3 proteins fill in what lies around the CDR3, so the full variable domain reads NAGVMQNPRHLVRRRGQEARLRCSPMKGHSHVYWYRQLPEEGLKFMVYLQKENIIDESGMPKERFSAEFPKEGPSILRIQQVVRGDSAAYFCASSPQAATDTQYFGPGTRLTVL.